The 21 T cell receptor beta chains presented below share a single source sample, sequenced in a study of Ad26.COV2.S vaccination and SARS-CoV-2 variants. TCRdb's table, derived via immunoSEQ multiplex PCR, lists solely in-frame clones and lacks some. The data show approximately 400,000 clones, with roughly 81% seen just once and 3.3% held by the top ten. The treatment: 15 to 20 received Ad26.COV2.S at low or high dose, single or two shots; about 5 received placebo; per-sample allocation not given. Sampling was performed 63 days after the first vaccine or placebo injection. Here the sequenced sample was peripheral blood, taken in a trial of Ad26.COV2.S vaccine versus placebo. The receptor source for this set is a person between 18 and 60 years old who received the Ad26.COV2.S COVID-19 vaccine or a placebo.

The chain couples TRBV19 to TRBJ2-1, with 9 bases fitting TRBD2. The germline V gene encodes CDR1 LNHDA and CDR2 SQIVND (reference sequence). Trimming at V came to 10 bases and at J to 3 bases, leaving 7 bases not matched to a gene. The CDR3 extends over 14 amino acids. The CDR3, as DNA: TGTGCCACTACGACTAGCGGAATCTACAATGAGCAGTTCTTC. Its protein is CATTTSGIYNEQFF.

This chain uses TRBV5-1 with TRBJ1-1; D is ambiguous. The CDR3 totals 15 residues. V gave up 0 bases and J gave up 4 bases, with 13 bases separating them. CDR1 SGHRS and CDR2 YFSETQ come from the germline V gene. DNA for the CDR3: TGCGCCAGCAGCTTGGCCCGATCGGGAGGCACTGAAGCTTTCTTT. It translates to CASSLARSGGTEAFF.

This chain links TRBV6-2 or TRBV6-3 with TRBJ1-1; D gene uncertain. The CDR3 covers 14 residues. Germline CDR1 MNHEY, CDR2 SVGEGT. Trimming left V 0 bases short and J 3 bases short, with 8 bases between. CDR3: CASSYSWGDTEAFF. The CDR3 nucleotides read TGTGCCAGCAGTTACTCTTGGGGAGACACTGAAGCTTTCTTT.

This clone was observed a single time. The V and J genes are TRBV19 and TRBJ1-2; D ambiguous. Trimming removed 3 bases from V and 0 bases from J, with 8 bases in between. Germline assignment: CDR1 LNHDA and CDR2 SQIVND (reference sequence). This CDR3 spans 14 amino acids. In DNA, the CDR3 is TGTGCCAGTAGTATCGGCAGCTCTAACTATGGCTACACCTTC. It translates to CASSIGSSNYGYTF. The variable domain in full, completed from reference TRBV19 and TRBJ1-2, reads DGGITQSPKYLFRKEGQNVTLSCEQNLNHDAMYWYRQDPGQGLRLIYYSQIVNDFQKGDIAEGYSVSREKKESFPLTVTSAQKNPTAFYLCASSIGSSNYGYTFGSGTRLTVV.

This clone was counted a few times. V and J are TRBV18 and TRBJ1-2, with 7 bases identical to TRBD1. This CDR3 contains 14 residues. V lost 5 bases, J lost 4 bases, and 7 bases stayed unmatched. Germline CDR1 and CDR2: KGHSH and LQKENI. The CDR3 region has the DNA TGTGCCAGCTCAGCAGACAGGGATGGCTATGGCTACACCTTC. Translated, it gives CASSADRDGYGYTF.

The gene calls are TRBV11-2 and TRBJ2-2; TRBD1 matches at 12 bases. The CDR3 is made up of 16 amino acids. Germline loops: CDR1 SGHAT, CDR2 FQNNGV. V shed 5 bases and J 7 bases; nucleotides not matched to a gene: 8. CDR3 DNA: TGTGCCAGCAGCCGGGGACAGGGGGCGTCGATCGGGGAGCTGTTTTTT. Its translation: CASSRGQGASIGELFF. Drawing the rest from reference TRBV11-2 and TRBJ2-2, the complete variable domain is EAGVAQSPRYKIIEKRQSVAFWCNPISGHATLYWYQQILGQGPKLLIQFQNNGVVDDSQLPKDRFSAERLKGVDSTLKIQPAKLEDSAVYLCASSRGQGASIGELFFGEGSRLTVL.

V gene TRBV15 combines with J gene TRBJ1-3, with 9 bases lining up with TRBD1. Germline V gene data show CDR1 as LNHNV and CDR2 as YYDKDF (reference sequence). Trimming took 5 bases from V and 8 from J; bases not matched to a gene: 13. The CDR3 sequence is 16 residues long. CDR3 bases: TGTGCCACCAGCGACGGACAGGGGAATTCTGGGTACACCATATATTTT. It is translated as CATSDGQGNSGYTIYF. The variable domain in full, with the rest retrieved from reference TRBV15 and TRBJ1-3, is DAMVIQNPRYQVTQFGKPVTLSCSQTLNHNVMYWYQQKSSQAPKLLFHYYDKDFNNEADTPDNFQSRRPNTSFCFLDIRSPGLGDTAMYLCATSDGQGNSGYTIYFGEGSWLTVV.

The chain is built from TRBV4-1 and TRBJ1-2; TRBD1 aligns across 7 bases. The V and J ends lost 1 base and 4 bases, in that order; junction bases with no gene match: 9. Germline CDR1 is MGHRA and CDR2 is YSYEKL. The CDR3 loop spans 16 amino acids. The CDR3 spells CASSQVEQGGPYGYTF. CDR3 coding DNA: TGCGCCAGCAGCCAAGTTGAGCAGGGGGGACCCTATGGCTACACCTTC.

As DNA, the CDR3 is TGTGCCAGCAGCAAAGAAATGGCAGCCCAAGAGACCCAGTACTTC. Its protein product is CASSKEMAAQETQYF. This chain connects TRBV21-1 to TRBJ2-5. TRBV21-1 is designated a pseudogene. This CDR3 has 15 residues.

The table lists this clone with a count of one. The chain joins TRBV7-2 to TRBJ2-1; 9 bases align to TRBD2. With V trimmed by 8 bases and J by 9 bases, 14 bases remained unmatched. The CDR3 has 15 residues. Germline assignment: CDR1 SGHTA and CDR2 FQGNSA. The CDR3 is CASQGREGLGSEQFF. CDR3 bases: TGTGCCAGCCAGGGGCGGGAGGGCCTGGGCTCTGAGCAGTTCTTC.

The rearrangement uses TRBV6-6 and TRBJ2-2; TRBD1 matches 9 bases. J was trimmed by 4 bases and V by 7 bases; bases with no gene match: 10. CDR3 length: 16 residues. Germline V gene sequence: CDR1 MNHNY, CDR2 SVGAGI (reference sequence). This CDR3 reads CASNLPGTGITGELFF. DNA for the CDR3: TGTGCCAGCAATCTTCCCGGGACAGGGATCACCGGGGAGCTGTTTTTT.

This clone was seen only a few times. The DNA of the CDR3 is TGCAGCGTTGTTCTAGCGGCTTCCTACGAGCAGTACTTC. Its protein is CSVVLAASYEQYF. The chain combines TRBV29-1 with TRBJ2-7, with 7 bases aligning to TRBD2. CDR1 and CDR2 from the germline V gene are SQVTM and ANQGSEA. The CDR3 totals 13 residues. Trimming took 4 bases from V and 1 from J; bases not matched to a gene: 4.

In its sample, this clone was seen once. This CDR3 is CASSLVDWSRRRYYEQYF. As DNA, the CDR3 is TGTGCCAGCAGTTTAGTGGACTGGAGCCGACGAAGATACTACGAGCAGTACTTC. The rearrangement uses TRBV28 and TRBJ2-7, with a possible D match to TRBD2 (5 bases). The V and J ends lost 2 bases and 3 bases respectively, with 23 bases between them. Looked up from germline, CDR1 is MDHEN and CDR2 is SYDVKM. The CDR3 runs to 18 residues. The whole variable domain, filled in from reference TRBV28 and TRBJ2-7, reads DVKVTQSSRYLVKRTGEKVFLECVQDMDHENMFWYRQDPGLGLRLIYFSYDVKMKEKGDIPEGYSVSREKKERFSLILESASTNQTSMYLCASSLVDWSRRRYYEQYFGPGTRLTVT.

CDR3 in amino acids: CASSDHEPGNTIYF. In nucleotides, the CDR3 is TGTGCCAGCAGTGACCATGAACCTGGAAACACCATATATTTT. This rearrangement joins TRBV6-1 to TRBJ1-3; D remains ambiguous. V was shortened by 3 bases and J by 2 bases, with 8 bases between the two germline ends. The CDR3 consists of 14 residues. The V gene's germline CDR1 is MNHNS and CDR2 SASEGT.

The chain carries TRBV29-1 and TRBJ1-2; D not resolved. The germline V gene has CDR1 SQVTM and CDR2 ANQGSEA. This CDR3 is 13 amino acids long. Between the trimmed V and J ends, which lost 4 bases and 1 base, there was a span of 10 bases. CDR3 residues: CSVGSGNNYGYTF. CDR3 bases: TGCAGCGTTGGTTCAGGAAATAACTATGGCTACACCTTC. Full variable domain (rest looked up from reference TRBV29-1 and TRBJ1-2): SAVISQKPSRDICQRGTSLTIQCQVDSQVTMMFWYRQQPGQSLTLIATANQGSEATYESGFVIDKFPISRPNLTFSTLTVSNMSPEDSSIYLCSVGSGNNYGYTFGSGTRLTVV.

CDR3 residues: CASSLHQGLQGYGYTF. DNA for the CDR3: TGTGCCAGCAGTTTACACCAGGGGTTGCAGGGCTATGGCTACACCTTC. The chain is built from TRBV27 and TRBJ1-2, with D perhaps TRBD1 (6 bases). Per germline, CDR1 MNHEY and CDR2 SMNVEV (reference sequence). The V and J ends lost 2 bases and 4 bases respectively, with 17 bases between them. There are 16 residues in the CDR3.

This rearrangement joins TRBV21-1 to TRBJ2-5; TRBD1 is the table's D call, not checked against the DNA. TRBV21-1 is tagged as a pseudogene. This CDR3 spans 16 amino acids. The CDR3 coding sequence is TGTGCCAGCAGCAAAGTTGGGGGACAGGGGGTGGAGACCCAGTACTTC. Translating gives CASSKVGGQGVETQYF.

This chain joins TRBV28 and TRBJ1-5; D is perhaps TRBD1 (6 bases). Germline CDR1 MDHEN, CDR2 SYDVKM. Trimming removed 7 bases from V and 6 bases from J, with 16 bases in between. The length of the CDR3 is 14 residues. CDR3 nucleotides: TGTGCCAGCACCTTGAGACAGGTTGCTCAGCCCCAGCATTTT. Its protein is CASTLRQVAQPQHF.

The chain recombines TRBV18 with TRBJ1-3, with D unresolved. The CDR3 runs to 15 residues. Trimming shortened V by 2 bases and J by 1 base, and 9 bases separated the two germline ends. Per germline, CDR1 KGHSH and CDR2 LQKENI. The DNA for the CDR3 is TGTGCCAGCTCACCAACTCCGGTTTCTGGAAACACCATATATTTT. Translated, it gives CASSPTPVSGNTIYF.

The chain couples TRBV5-1 to TRBJ2-6; maybe TRBD1 (6 bases). Germline V gene data show CDR1 as SGHRS and CDR2 as YFSETQ. The CDR3 extends over 15 amino acids. Deletions cut 4 bases from V and 3 bases from J, with 11 bases between. The DNA for the CDR3 is TGCGCCAGCAGCCTTACAGGGCTTGGGGCCAACGTCCTGACTTTC. As protein: CASSLTGLGANVLTF.

The V gene is TRBV6-4, the J gene TRBJ2-3; 8 bases are a match to TRBD1. This CDR3 region has 15 residues. V shed 3 bases and J 4 bases; nucleotides not matched to a gene: 6. Germline loops: CDR1 MRHNA, CDR2 SNTAGT. The CDR3 DNA reads as TGTGCCAGCAGTGAACAGTCAGGGGGCGCAGATACGCAGTATTTT. Protein: CASSEQSGGADTQYF.